The 11 T cell receptor beta chains below come from one sample, sequenced in a study of graft-versus-host responses after intestinal transplantation. Graft tissue was processed to release intraepithelial and lamina propria lymphocytes. Produced via immunoSEQ multiplex PCR; TCRdb's table is partial and in-frame only. The table has about 15,000 clones, about 55% seen once. This specimen was ileum tissue, taken 524 days after transplant. These receptors all come from a human patient who received an intestinal transplant, so some T cells may come from the graft donor.

This chain connects TRBV7-2 to TRBJ2-5, with 8 bases identical to TRBD2. The CDR3 has 13 residues. Germline V CDR1 and CDR2: SGHTA, FQGNSA. After removal of 5 bases from V and 5 bases from J, the junction contained 4 bases not matched to a gene. The CDR3 DNA sequence: TGTGCCAGCAGCGTCGGGAGGGAGGAGACCCAGTACTTC. Translating gives CASSVGREETQYF.

This clone came up a few times. This chain uses TRBV7-2 with TRBJ1-6; D is perhaps TRBD1 (5 bases). V lost 2 bases to trimming and J lost 6 bases, with 8 bases between them. Germline V gives CDR1 SGHTA, CDR2 FQGNSA. The CDR3 extends over 14 amino acids. The CDR3, as DNA: TGTGCCAGCAGCTTACAGGGAGGTAATTCACCCCTCCACTTT. Amino acid sequence: CASSLQGGNSPLHF. The whole variable domain, remainder taken from reference TRBV7-2 and TRBJ1-6, is GAGVSQSPSNKVTEKGKDVELRCDPISGHTALYWYRQSLGQGLEFLIYFQGNSAPDKSGLPSDRFSAERTGGSVSTLTIQRTQQEDSAVYLCASSLQGGNSPLHFGNGTRLTVT.

The rearrangement uses TRBV2 and TRBJ1-5, with D tentatively TRBD1 (6 bases). CDR1 is SNHLY and CDR2 is FYNNEI in the germline V gene. The CDR3 runs 14 residues. The V end was cut by 5 bases, the J end by 5 bases, with 13 bases between. This CDR3 is CASSRGGRDQPQHF. CDR3 sequence (DNA): TGTGCCAGCAGTAGGGGGGGCAGAGATCAGCCCCAGCATTTT.

V usage is TRBV5-1 and J usage is TRBJ2-5; TRBD2 agrees at 16 bases. The J segment lost 4 bases and the V segment lost 6 bases, leaving 6 bases of the junction unmatched. The CDR3 has 16 residues. CDR1 SGHRS and CDR2 YFSETQ come from the germline V gene. The CDR3 is CASNPGLAGGIETQYF. The CDR3 region has the DNA TGCGCCAGCAACCCGGGACTAGCGGGGGGGATAGAGACCCAGTACTTC.

The chain carries TRBV30 and TRBJ2-7; perhaps TRBD2 as D (6 bases). Germline V CDR1 and CDR2: GTSNPN, SVGIG (reference sequence). This CDR3 region has 15 residues. Trimming removed 5 bases from V and 2 bases from J, with 19 bases in between. The CDR3 DNA reads as TGTGCCTGGGGGACCGGGACTTCACCCGCCTACGAGCAGTACTTC. It specifies CAWGTGTSPAYEQYF.

V and J are TRBV19 and TRBJ2-1, with 11 bases fitting TRBD2. Trimming cost V 7 bases and J 2 bases; bases outside gene matches: 10. The CDR3 length is 17 residues. Germline V CDR1 and CDR2: LNHDA, SQIVND (reference sequence). CDR3 coding DNA: TGTGCCAGTACTAAGGACGGGACTAGCGGTCCCTACAATGAGCAGTTCTTC. It specifies CASTKDGTSGPYNEQFF.

This clone was picked up one time. The CDR3 spells CAGNRDRGPYEQYF. In DNA form, the CDR3 reads TGTGCCGGCAATAGGGACAGGGGACCCTACGAGCAGTACTTC. The chain employs TRBV7-9 and TRBJ2-7, with 10 nucleotides matching TRBD1. The CDR3 length is 14 residues. Trimming cost V 11 bases and J 2 bases; bases outside gene matches: 9. The germline V gene encodes CDR1 SEHNR and CDR2 FQNEAQ (reference sequence).

The gene calls are TRBV30 and TRBJ1-2; D is perhaps TRBD1 (5 bases). Germline CDR1 and CDR2: GTSNPN and SVGIG (reference sequence). The CDR3 extends over 11 amino acids. Trimming removed 3 bases at V and 8 bases at J, with 10 bases between. The CDR3 nucleotides read TGTGCCTGGAGAGGGGCGCGGGGCTACACCTTC. It translates to CAWRGARGYTF.

The chain recombines TRBV29-1 with TRBJ1-1; D uncertain. Trimming took off 5 bases at V and 3 bases at J, with 7 bases between the two ends. The CDR3 sequence is 11 residues long. Germline CDR1 SQVTM, CDR2 ANQGSEA. CDR3 sequence: CSVHSYTEAFF. In DNA, the CDR3 is TGCAGCGTTCACAGCTACACTGAAGCTTTCTTT. The full variable domain, rest sourced from reference TRBV29-1 and TRBJ1-1, is SAVISQKPSRDICQRGTSLTIQCQVDSQVTMMFWYRQQPGQSLTLIATANQGSEATYESGFVIDKFPISRPNLTFSTLTVSNMSPEDSSIYLCSVHSYTEAFFGQGTRLTVV.

V usage is TRBV5-1 and J usage is TRBJ1-2, with D uncertain. V shed 4 bases and J shed 8 bases, with 12 bases lying between them. CDR1 is SGHRS, CDR2 YFSETQ, per germline. The CDR3 is 12 amino acids. CDR3 sequence (DNA): TGCGCCAGCAGCCCGGGGAGGCAGGGCTACACCTTC. This codes for CASSPGRQGYTF. The whole variable domain, filled in from reference TRBV5-1 and TRBJ1-2, reads KAGVTQTPRYLIKTRGQQVTLSCSPISGHRSVSWYQQTPGQGLQFLFEYFSETQRNKGNFPGRFSGRQFSNSRSEMNVSTLELGDSALYLCASSPGRQGYTFGSGTRLTVV.

V and J are TRBV10-3 and TRBJ1-1; no clear D gene. The CDR3 is 14 residues long. Trimming left V 4 bases short and J 5 bases short, with 14 bases between. Germline CDR1 and CDR2: ENHRY and SYGVKD. In DNA, the CDR3 is TGTGCCATCAGTGCCTTGACGGGTAAGACTGAAGCTTTCTTT. Its translation: CAISALTGKTEAFF.